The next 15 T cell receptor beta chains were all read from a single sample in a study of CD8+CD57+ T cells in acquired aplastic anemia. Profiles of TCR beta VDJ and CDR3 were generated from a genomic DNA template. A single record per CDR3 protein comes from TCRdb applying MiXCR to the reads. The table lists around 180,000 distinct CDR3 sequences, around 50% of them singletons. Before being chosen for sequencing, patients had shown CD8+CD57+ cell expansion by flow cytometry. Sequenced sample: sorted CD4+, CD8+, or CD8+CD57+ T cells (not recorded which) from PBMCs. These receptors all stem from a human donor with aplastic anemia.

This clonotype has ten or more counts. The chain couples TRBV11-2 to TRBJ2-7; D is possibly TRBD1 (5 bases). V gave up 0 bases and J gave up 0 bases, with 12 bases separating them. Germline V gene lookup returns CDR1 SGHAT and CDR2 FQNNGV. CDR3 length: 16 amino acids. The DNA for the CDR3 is TGTGCCAGCAGCTTAGAGGAAATCGACAGCTCCTACGAGCAGTACTTC. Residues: CASSLEEIDSSYEQYF. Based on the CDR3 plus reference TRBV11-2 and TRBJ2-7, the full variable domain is EAGVAQSPRYKIIEKRQSVAFWCNPISGHATLYWYQQILGQGPKLLIQFQNNGVVDDSQLPKDRFSAERLKGVDSTLKIQPAKLEDSAVYLCASSLEEIDSSYEQYFGPGTRLTVT.

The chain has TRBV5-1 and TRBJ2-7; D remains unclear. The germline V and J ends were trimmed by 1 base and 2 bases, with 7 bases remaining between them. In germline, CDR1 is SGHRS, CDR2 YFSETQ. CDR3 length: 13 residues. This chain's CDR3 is CASSLTDPYEQYF. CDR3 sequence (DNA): TGCGCCAGCAGCTTGACTGATCCCTACGAGCAGTACTTC.

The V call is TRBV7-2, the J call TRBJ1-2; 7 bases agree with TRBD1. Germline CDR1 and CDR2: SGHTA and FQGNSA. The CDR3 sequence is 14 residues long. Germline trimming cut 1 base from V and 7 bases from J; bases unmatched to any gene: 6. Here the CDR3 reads CASSLDRGAGGYTF. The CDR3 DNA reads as TGTGCCAGCAGCTTAGACAGGGGCGCGGGTGGCTACACCTTC.

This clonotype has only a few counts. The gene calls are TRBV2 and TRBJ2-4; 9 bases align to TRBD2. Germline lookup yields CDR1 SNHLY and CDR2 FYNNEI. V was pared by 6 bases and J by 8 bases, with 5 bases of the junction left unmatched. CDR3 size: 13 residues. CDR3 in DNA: TGTGCCAGCAGCTCAGCGGGGGGCCACATTCAGTACTTC. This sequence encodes CASSSAGGHIQYF.

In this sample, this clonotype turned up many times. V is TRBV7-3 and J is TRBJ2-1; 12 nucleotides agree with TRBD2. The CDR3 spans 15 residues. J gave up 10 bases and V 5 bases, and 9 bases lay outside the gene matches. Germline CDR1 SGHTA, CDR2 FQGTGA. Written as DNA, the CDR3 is TGTGCCAGCAGCCCCCTAGCGGGGGGGCTAGGAGAGCAGTTCTTC. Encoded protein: CASSPLAGGLGEQFF.

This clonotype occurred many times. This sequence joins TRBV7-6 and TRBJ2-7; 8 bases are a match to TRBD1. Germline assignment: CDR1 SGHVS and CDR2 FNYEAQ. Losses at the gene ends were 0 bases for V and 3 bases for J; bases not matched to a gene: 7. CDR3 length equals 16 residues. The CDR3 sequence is CASSLAPAGGSYEQYF. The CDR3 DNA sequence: TGTGCCAGCAGCTTAGCCCCGGCAGGGGGCAGCTACGAGCAGTACTTC.

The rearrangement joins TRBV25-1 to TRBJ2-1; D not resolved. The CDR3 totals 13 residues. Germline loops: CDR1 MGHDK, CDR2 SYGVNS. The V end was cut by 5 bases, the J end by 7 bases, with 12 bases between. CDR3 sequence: CASSRGKKNEQFF. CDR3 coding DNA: TGTGCCAGCAGTCGTGGCAAGAAAAATGAGCAGTTCTTC.

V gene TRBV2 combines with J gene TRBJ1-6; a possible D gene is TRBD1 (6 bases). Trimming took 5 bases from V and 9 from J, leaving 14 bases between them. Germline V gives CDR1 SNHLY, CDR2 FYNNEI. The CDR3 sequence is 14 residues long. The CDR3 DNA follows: TGTGCCAGCAGTCCAACAGGGTTGGGTTCACCCCTCCACTTT. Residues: CASSPTGLGSPLHF.

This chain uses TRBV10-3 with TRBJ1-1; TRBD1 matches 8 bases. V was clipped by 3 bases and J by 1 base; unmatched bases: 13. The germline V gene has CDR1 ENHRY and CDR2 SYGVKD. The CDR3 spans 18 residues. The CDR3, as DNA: TGTGCCATCAGTGACCACGACAGGGGACCGAACCCGAACACTGAAGCTTTCTTT. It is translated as CAISDHDRGPNPNTEAFF.

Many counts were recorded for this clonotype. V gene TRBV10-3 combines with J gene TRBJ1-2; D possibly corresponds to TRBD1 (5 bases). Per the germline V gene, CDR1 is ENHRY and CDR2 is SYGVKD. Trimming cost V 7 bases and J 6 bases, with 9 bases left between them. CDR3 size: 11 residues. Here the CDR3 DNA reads TGTGCCATCACAGGGAGGGATGGCTACACCTTC. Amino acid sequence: CAITGRDGYTF.

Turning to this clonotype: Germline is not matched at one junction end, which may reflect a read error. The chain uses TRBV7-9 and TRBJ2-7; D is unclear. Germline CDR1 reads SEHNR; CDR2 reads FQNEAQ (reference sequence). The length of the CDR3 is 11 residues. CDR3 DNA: TGTGCCTGCAGCCCCTCCTACGAGCAGTACTTC. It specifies CACSPSYEQYF.

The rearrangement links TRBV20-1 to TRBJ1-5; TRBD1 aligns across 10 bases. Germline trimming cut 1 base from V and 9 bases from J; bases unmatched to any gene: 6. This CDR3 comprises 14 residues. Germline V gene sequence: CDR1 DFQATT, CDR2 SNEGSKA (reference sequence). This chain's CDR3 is CSARAGQGKGPQHF. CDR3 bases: TGCAGTGCTAGAGCGGGACAGGGGAAGGGGCCCCAGCATTTT.

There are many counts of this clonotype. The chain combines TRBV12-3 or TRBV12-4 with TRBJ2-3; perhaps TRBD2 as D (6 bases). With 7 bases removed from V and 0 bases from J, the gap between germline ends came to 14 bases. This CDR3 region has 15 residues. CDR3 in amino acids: CASTSDGTSTDTQYF. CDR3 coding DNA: TGTGCCAGCACCTCCGACGGGACTAGCACAGATACGCAGTATTTT.

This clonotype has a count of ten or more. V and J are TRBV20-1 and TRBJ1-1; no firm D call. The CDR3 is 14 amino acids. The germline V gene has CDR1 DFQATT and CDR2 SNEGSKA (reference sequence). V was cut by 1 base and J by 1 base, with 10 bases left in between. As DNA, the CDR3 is TGCAGTGCTAGAGGTGGGCGGGGGAACACTGAAGCTTTCTTT. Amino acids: CSARGGRGNTEAFF.

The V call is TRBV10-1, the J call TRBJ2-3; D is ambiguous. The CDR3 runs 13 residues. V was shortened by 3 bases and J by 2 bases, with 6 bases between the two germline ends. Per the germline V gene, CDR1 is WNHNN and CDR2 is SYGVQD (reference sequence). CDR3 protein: CASSDPATDTQYF. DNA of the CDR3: TGCGCCAGCAGTGACCCAGCCACAGATACGCAGTATTTT.